What follows is one T cell receptor (beta chain) and its context. Germline V gene data show CDR1 as GTSNPN and CDR2 as SVGIG (reference sequence). The CDR3 sequence is 14 residues long. The V gene lost 0 bases and the J gene lost 4 bases, with 12 bases spanning the gap. This specimen belongs to a study of OX40 agonist ivuxolimab in advanced cancers. Study-level background: Ivuxolimab is a fully human IgG2 antibody that activates OX40 (CD134). There were three patients with partial responses, one having hepatocellular carcinoma and two cutaneous melanoma. Antecedent anti-PD-1, anti-PD-L1 or anti-CTLA-4 therapy was permissible, with under 50% having received some.

The method was immunoSEQ multiplex PCR; TCRdb's version includes in-frame clones alone and lacks a portion of them. This sample carries some 64,000 clones, around 83% of them seen once, and the ten largest clones take 0.7%. The sequence derives from an adult with an advanced solid tumor such as melanoma, head and neck, liver or kidney cancer. The chain links TRBV30 to TRBJ1-2; D is unresolved. This sample comprised CD4+ or CD8+ T cells sorted from blood, obtained in a trial of the OX40 agonist ivuxolimab. This CDR3 is CAWSVVGNPYGYTF. In nucleotides, the CDR3 is TGTGCCTGGAGTGTGGTTGGGAATCCCTATGGCTACACCTTC.